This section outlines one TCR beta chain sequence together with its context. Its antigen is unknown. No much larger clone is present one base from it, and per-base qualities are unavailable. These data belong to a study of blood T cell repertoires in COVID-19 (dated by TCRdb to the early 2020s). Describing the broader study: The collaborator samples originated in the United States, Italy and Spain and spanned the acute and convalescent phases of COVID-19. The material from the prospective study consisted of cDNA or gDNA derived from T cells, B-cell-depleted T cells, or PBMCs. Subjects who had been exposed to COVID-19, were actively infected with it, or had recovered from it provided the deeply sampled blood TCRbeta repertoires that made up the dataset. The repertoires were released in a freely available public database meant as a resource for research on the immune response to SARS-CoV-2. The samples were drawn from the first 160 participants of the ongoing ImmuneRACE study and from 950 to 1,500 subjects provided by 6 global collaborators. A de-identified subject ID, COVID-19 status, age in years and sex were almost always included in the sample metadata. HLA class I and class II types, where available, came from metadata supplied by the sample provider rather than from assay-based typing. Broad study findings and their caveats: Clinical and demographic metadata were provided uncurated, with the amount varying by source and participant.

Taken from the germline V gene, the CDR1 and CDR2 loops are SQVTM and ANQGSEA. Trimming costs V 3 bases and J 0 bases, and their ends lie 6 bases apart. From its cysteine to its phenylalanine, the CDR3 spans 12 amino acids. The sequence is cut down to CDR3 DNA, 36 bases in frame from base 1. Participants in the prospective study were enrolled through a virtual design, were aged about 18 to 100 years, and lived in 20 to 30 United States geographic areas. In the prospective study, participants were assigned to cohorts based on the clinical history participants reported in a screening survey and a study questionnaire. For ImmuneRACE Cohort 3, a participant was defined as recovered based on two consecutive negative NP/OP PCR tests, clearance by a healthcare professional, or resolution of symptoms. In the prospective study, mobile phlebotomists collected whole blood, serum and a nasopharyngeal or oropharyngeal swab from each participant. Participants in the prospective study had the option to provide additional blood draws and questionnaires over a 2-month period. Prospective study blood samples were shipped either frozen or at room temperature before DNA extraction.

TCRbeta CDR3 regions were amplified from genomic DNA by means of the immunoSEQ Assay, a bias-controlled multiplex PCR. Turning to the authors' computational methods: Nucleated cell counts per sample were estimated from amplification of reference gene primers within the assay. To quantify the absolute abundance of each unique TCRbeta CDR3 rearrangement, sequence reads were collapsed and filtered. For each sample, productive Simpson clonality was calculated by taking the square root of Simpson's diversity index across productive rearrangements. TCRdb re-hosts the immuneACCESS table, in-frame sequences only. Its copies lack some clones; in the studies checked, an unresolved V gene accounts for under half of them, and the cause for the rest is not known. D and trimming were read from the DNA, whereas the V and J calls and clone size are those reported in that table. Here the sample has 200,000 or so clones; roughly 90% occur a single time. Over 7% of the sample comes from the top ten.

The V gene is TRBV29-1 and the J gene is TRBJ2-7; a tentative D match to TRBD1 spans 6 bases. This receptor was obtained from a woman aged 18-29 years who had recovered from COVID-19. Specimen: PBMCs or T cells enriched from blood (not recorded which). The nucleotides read TGCAGCGTTGAGGACAGCTCCTACGAGCAGTACTTC. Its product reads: CSVEDSSYEQYF.